Listed below are T cell receptor beta chains from one sample, sequenced in a study of T cell repertoires in ileal Crohn's disease. Clones were read by immunoSEQ multiplex PCR, and TCRdb kept only the in-frame ones, dropping some. The sample records some 5,300 clones, roughly 79% being singletons. Sequenced material: ileal tissue. The receptors were gathered from an adult with Crohn's disease. CDR3s include the opening cysteine and the closing phenylalanine or tryptophan. The D gene is left open where the match is weak. Where a row states a size, it is once, few, many or the class of an expanded clone; other rows omit it.

CASHSPLGGRAKNIQYF,TGTGCCAGCCACAGTCCCCTGGGGGGTAGAGCCAAAAACATTCAGTACTTC,TRBJ2-4,.,TRBV28,.
CASSPKGGGENTIYF,TGTGCCAGCAGCCCGAAGGGGGGGGGAGAAAACACCATATATTTT,TRBJ1-3,.,TRBV7-9,.
CASTSREREKLFF,TGTGCCAGTACCTCGAGGGAGAGAGAAAAACTGTTTTTT,TRBJ1-4,.,TRBV19,.
CASSLGEGAGMNTEAFF,TGTGCCAGCAGCTTGGGAGAGGGGGCGGGAATGAACACTGAAGCTTTCTTT,TRBJ1-1,.,TRBV5-6,TRBD1
CASAVQGNYGYTF,TGTGCCAGCGCCGTTCAGGGGAACTATGGCTACACCTTC,TRBJ1-2,once,TRBV27,.
CATSLDRGYEQYF,TGTGCCACCAGCCTCGACAGGGGCTACGAGCAGTACTTC,TRBJ2-7,.,TRBV15,TRBD1
CASSPSWGENYGYTF,TGCGCCAGCAGCCCCTCCTGGGGGGAAAACTATGGCTACACCTTC,TRBJ1-2,.,TRBV4-1,.
CASSSNRASTDTQYF,TGTGCCAGCAGTTCTAACAGGGCTAGCACAGATACGCAGTATTTT,TRBJ2-3,few,TRBV6-5,.
CASSLHGERMETQYF,TGTGCCAGCAGCTTGCACGGGGAAAGGATGGAGACCCAGTACTTC,TRBJ2-5,.,TRBV5-5,.
CAWSAHRGNSPLHF,TGTGCCTGGAGTGCTCACAGGGGGAATTCACCCCTCCACTTT,TRBJ1-6,.,TRBV30,TRBD1
CASSRSSSGNTEAFF,TGTGCCAGCAGCAGATCGTCATCAGGGAACACTGAAGCTTTCTTT,TRBJ1-1,.,TRBV6-6,.
CASSPGTGGGRRSYEQYF,TGTGCCAGCAGCCCTGGGACAGGGGGCGGGAGAAGGTCCTACGAGCAGTACTTC,TRBJ2-7,few,TRBV27,TRBD1
CASSLDGVSNTGELFF,TGCGCCAGCAGCTTGGATGGAGTTTCGAACACCGGGGAGCTGTTTTTT,TRBJ2-2,.,TRBV5-1,.
CASSPSTGAYNEQFF,TGTGCCAGCAGTCCCTCGACCGGAGCCTACAATGAGCAGTTCTTC,TRBJ2-1,.,TRBV6-1,.
CASIRAGEGADTQYF,TGTGCCAGCATTCGAGCGGGAGAGGGTGCAGATACGCAGTATTTT,TRBJ2-3,.,TRBV6-1,TRBD2
CASSLGVAGSVYGYTF,TGTGCCAGCAGCTTAGGAGTTGCGGGCAGCGTCTATGGCTACACCTTC,TRBJ1-2,.,TRBV7-6,.
CASSSFSQGGTEAFF,TGTGCCAGCAGTTCCTTCTCTCAGGGAGGGACTGAAGCTTTCTTT,TRBJ1-1,.,TRBV27,.
CAWSYGISGSYEQYF,TGTGCCTGGAGCTACGGGATCTCTGGCTCCTACGAGCAGTACTTC,TRBJ2-7,.,TRBV30,.
CASAGQDNEKLFF,TGCGCCAGCGCGGGACAGGATAATGAAAAACTGTTTTTT,TRBJ1-4,.,TRBV23-1,TRBD1
CASSPRTGMSEKLFF,TGTGCCAGCAGCCCAAGGACAGGGATGAGTGAAAAACTGTTTTTT,TRBJ1-4,.,TRBV7-9,TRBD1
CASSVDFLVSYNEQFF,TGTGCCAGCAGCGTAGACTTTCTCGTCTCCTACAATGAGCAGTTCTTC,TRBJ2-1,.,TRBV9,.
CASRQESNYGYTF,TGTGCCAGCCGACAGGAATCTAACTATGGCTACACCTTC,TRBJ1-2,.,TRBV2,.
CASGPAKTQYF,TGTGCTAGTGGTCCCGCTAAGACCCAGTACTTC,TRBJ2-5,.,TRBV12-5,.
CASSTHPGGYDEQYF,TGTGCCAGTAGTACCCACCCCGGGGGATACGACGAGCAGTACTTC,TRBJ2-7,.,TRBV19,.
CASSAGTGAATNEKLFF,TGTGCCAGCAGTGCCGGGACAGGGGCCGCAACTAATGAAAAACTGTTTTTT,TRBJ1-4,.,TRBV25-1,TRBD1
CASSLGQVNQETQYF,TGTGCCAGCAGTTTGGGACAGGTTAATCAAGAGACCCAGTACTTC,TRBJ2-5,once,TRBV27,TRBD1
CATRQGTYEQYF,TGTGCCACTCGACAGGGAACCTACGAGCAGTACTTC,TRBJ2-7,.,TRBV6-5,TRBD1
CASKEGSGTDTQYF,TGTGCCAGCAAGGAGGGTTCGGGCACAGATACGCAGTATTTT,TRBJ2-3,.,TRBV2,.
CASSFRGGQETQYF,TGTGCCAGCAGCTTCCGGGGGGGCCAAGAGACCCAGTACTTC,TRBJ2-5,.,TRBV5-6,TRBD2
CASSRPGTDNNEQFF,TGTGCCAGCAGCCGTCCCGGGACAGATAACAATGAGCAGTTCTTC,TRBJ2-1,.,TRBV5-4,TRBD1
CASSLAGTGPFYGYTF,TGCGCCAGCAGCTTGGCCGGGACAGGACCCTTCTATGGCTACACCTTC,TRBJ1-2,.,TRBV5-1,TRBD1
CASRLFGNTGELFF,TGTGCCAGCCGCCTGTTCGGGAACACCGGGGAGCTGTTTTTT,TRBJ2-2,.,TRBV6-5,.
CASSLRQSTDTQYF,TGTGCCAGCAGCCTCCGACAGAGCACAGATACGCAGTATTTT,TRBJ2-3,.,TRBV5-6,.
CASSRRGPYEQYF,TGTGCCAGCAGTAGGAGGGGGCCCTACGAGCAGTACTTC,TRBJ2-7,.,TRBV6-5,.
CASMKDRGTYNEQFF,TGTGCCAGCATGAAGGACAGGGGCACCTACAATGAGCAGTTCTTC,TRBJ2-1,.,TRBV6-1,TRBD1
CASSKIVGSSYNEQFF,TGTGCCAGCAGCAAGATAGTTGGGAGCTCCTACAATGAGCAGTTCTTC,TRBJ2-1,.,TRBV11-2,.
CASSLGLAGSTGELFF,TGTGCCAGCAGTTTAGGGCTAGCGGGGAGCACCGGGGAGCTGTTTTTT,TRBJ2-2,once,TRBV27,TRBD2
CASRIGQGGQETQYF,TGCGCCAGCAGGATCGGACAGGGCGGACAAGAGACCCAGTACTTC,TRBJ2-5,.,TRBV4-1,TRBD1
CASSLLLGQPGEQYF,TGCGCCAGCAGCTTGCTTTTGGGACAGCCGGGCGAGCAGTACTTC,TRBJ2-7,.,TRBV5-1,TRBD1